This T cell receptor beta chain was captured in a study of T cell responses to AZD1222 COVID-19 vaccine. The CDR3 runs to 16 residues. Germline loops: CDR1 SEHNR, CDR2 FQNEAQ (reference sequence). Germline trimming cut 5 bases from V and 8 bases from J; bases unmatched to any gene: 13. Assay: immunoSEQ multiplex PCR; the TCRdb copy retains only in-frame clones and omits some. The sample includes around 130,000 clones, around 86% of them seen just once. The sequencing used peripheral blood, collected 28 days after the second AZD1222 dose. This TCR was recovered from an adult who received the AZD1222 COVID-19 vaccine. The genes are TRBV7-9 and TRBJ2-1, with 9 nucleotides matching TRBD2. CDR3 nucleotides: TGTGCCAGCAGCCCCCCGGGCGGGGGGGCCGAGGATGAGCAGTTCTTC. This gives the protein CASSPPGGGAEDEQFF.